These 12 T cell receptor beta chains came from one sample sequenced in a study of T cell responses to AZD1222 COVID-19 vaccine. Using immunoSEQ multiplex PCR, the repertoire was profiled, and TCRdb retains in-frame clones only, with some absent. The sample records more than 75,000 clones, 89% being singletons. Here the sequenced sample was peripheral blood, taken on day 0 of AZD1222 vaccination. The receptors here all came from an adult in good health.

This rearrangement joins TRBV4-3 to TRBJ2-7; 9 bases line up with TRBD2. Germline CDR1 LGHNA, CDR2 YSLEER. The ends lost 1 base at V and 3 bases at J; junction bases unmatched: 10. The CDR3 is 17 residues long. CDR3 residues: CASSQGVRTSAYYEQYF. DNA of the CDR3: TGCGCCAGCAGCCAAGGAGTAAGGACTAGCGCTTACTACGAGCAGTACTTC.

The chain recombines TRBV30 with TRBJ1-5; no reliable D call. The CDR3 is 14 amino acids. CDR1 is GTSNPN, CDR2 SVGIG, per germline (reference sequence). The V gene lost 1 base and the J gene lost 9 bases, with 16 bases spanning the gap. This CDR3 is CAWSAGKTGRPQHF. The DNA for the CDR3 is TGTGCCTGGAGTGCCGGAAAGACTGGGAGGCCCCAGCATTTT.

The chain carries TRBV19 and TRBJ1-5, with 7 bases that match TRBD1. Germline CDR1 and CDR2: LNHDA and SQIVND (reference sequence). CDR3 length: 19 residues. V gave up 5 bases and J gave up 0 bases; unmatched junction bases: 16. The CDR3 sequence is CASSSGIGTDILSNQPQHF. CDR3 in DNA: TGTGCCAGTAGTTCGGGTATTGGGACAGATATACTTAGCAATCAGCCCCAGCATTTT.

This rearrangement joins TRBV30 to TRBJ2-2; 13 nucleotides agree with TRBD2. CDR3 length equals 15 residues. Germline CDR1 is GTSNPN and CDR2 is SVGIG (reference sequence). Trimming removed 3 bases from V and 4 bases from J; junction bases left unmatched: 2. The CDR3: CAWRRTSGSTGELFF. CDR3 DNA: TGTGCCTGGAGGAGGACTAGCGGGAGCACCGGGGAGCTGTTTTTT.

V is TRBV6-1 and J is TRBJ2-5; D not resolved. CDR1 and CDR2 from the germline V gene are MNHNS and SASEGT. The ends were cut back, 1 base at V and 9 bases at J, with 18 bases in the middle. This CDR3 spans 15 amino acids. This chain's CDR3 is CASSEGTALFGAQYF. The CDR3, as DNA: TGTGCCAGCAGTGAAGGGACGGCCCTGTTTGGGGCCCAGTACTTC.

This chain joins TRBV3-1 (or the pseudogene TRBV3-2) and TRBJ1-1, with 8 bases aligning to TRBD1. Germline CDR1 reads LGHDT; CDR2 reads YNNKEL (reference sequence). Trimming at V came to 5 bases and at J to 3 bases, leaving 5 bases not matched to a gene. The CDR3 extends over 14 amino acids. DNA of the CDR3: TGTGCCAGCAGCAAGCAGGGGGCGGACACTGAAGCTTTCTTT. It yields the protein CASSKQGADTEAFF.

V usage is TRBV2 and J usage is TRBJ2-1; 7 positions agree with TRBD1. This CDR3 is 13 amino acids long. The germline V gene has CDR1 SNHLY and CDR2 FYNNEI. After removal of 8 bases from V and 3 bases from J, the junction contained 4 bases not matched to a gene. CDR3 sequence reads: CASWGQNYNEQFF. The CDR3 coding sequence is TGTGCCAGCTGGGGACAGAACTACAATGAGCAGTTCTTC.

V and J are TRBV10-3 and TRBJ1-2; 7 nucleotides match TRBD1. Per the germline V gene, CDR1 is ENHRY and CDR2 is SYGVKD. This CDR3 region has 13 residues. V gave up 6 bases and J gave up 8 bases; unmatched junction bases: 9. The CDR3 is CAIRRDSSGGYTF. CDR3 nucleotide sequence: TGTGCCATCAGACGGGACAGTAGTGGCGGCTACACCTTC.

The V call is TRBV15, the J call TRBJ1-1, with a possible D match to TRBD1 (5 bases). This CDR3 region has 14 residues. Germline lookup yields CDR1 LNHNV and CDR2 YYDKDF (reference sequence). Trimming cost V 0 bases and J 4 bases, with 9 bases left between them. The CDR3 nucleotides are TGTGCCACCAGCAGAGATCTGGGGGGCACTGAAGCTTTCTTT. Residues: CATSRDLGGTEAFF.

A few counts support this clone. The chain combines TRBV3-1 (or the pseudogene TRBV3-2) with TRBJ1-5, with 7 nucleotides matching TRBD1. J lost 3 bases, V lost 4 bases, and 6 bases had no gene match. The CDR3 runs to 15 residues. The germline V gene has CDR1 LGHDT and CDR2 YNNKEL (reference sequence). The CDR3 spells CASSPQGQPNQPQHF. As DNA, the CDR3 is TGTGCCAGCAGCCCGCAGGGACAGCCCAATCAGCCCCAGCATTTT.

This chain joins TRBV7-8 and TRBJ1-6, with 9 bases matching TRBD1. Germline loops: CDR1 SGHVS, CDR2 FQNEAQ. The CDR3 spans 19 residues. J was trimmed by 0 bases and V by 5 bases; bases with no gene match: 11. CDR3 loop: CASSRPGTGPSSYNSPLHF. CDR3 nucleotide sequence: TGTGCCAGCAGCCGTCCCGGGACAGGGCCAAGCTCCTATAATTCACCCCTCCACTTT.

The gene calls are TRBV28 and TRBJ1-1; D is perhaps TRBD1 (6 bases). Germline values: CDR1 MDHEN, CDR2 SYDVKM. V was cut by 11 bases and J by 10 bases, with 17 bases left in between. This CDR3 region has 11 residues. The CDR3 coding sequence is TGTGCCGTGGTTGGGGGGCGCGGAGCTTTCTTT. Amino acids: CAVVGGRGAFF.